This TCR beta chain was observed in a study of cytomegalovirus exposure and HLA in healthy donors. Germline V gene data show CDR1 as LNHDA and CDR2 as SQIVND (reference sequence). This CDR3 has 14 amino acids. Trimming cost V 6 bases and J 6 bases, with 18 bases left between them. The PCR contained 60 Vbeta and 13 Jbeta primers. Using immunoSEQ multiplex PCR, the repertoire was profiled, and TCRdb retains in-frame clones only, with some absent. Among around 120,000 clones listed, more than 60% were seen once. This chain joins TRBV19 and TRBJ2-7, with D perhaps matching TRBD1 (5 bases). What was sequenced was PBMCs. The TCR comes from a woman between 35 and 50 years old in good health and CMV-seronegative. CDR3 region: CASSPLEQVSEQYF. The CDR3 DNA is TGTGCCAGTAGCCCCCTTGAACAGGTTAGCGAGCAGTACTTC.